Below are 21 T cell receptor beta chains sequenced from a single sample in a study of blood T cell repertoires in COVID-19. Profiling relied on immunoSEQ multiplex PCR, and the TCRdb table lists in-frame clones only, not all of them. The sample carries under 200,000 clones, 88% recorded once. The specimen sequenced was PBMCs or T cells enriched from blood (not recorded which). Source of these receptors: a woman in her forties or fifties who had recovered from COVID-19.

This sequence joins TRBV7-2 and TRBJ1-2; 8 nucleotides agree with TRBD1. The CDR3 consists of 17 residues. The ends lost 0 bases at V and 7 bases at J; junction bases unmatched: 13. Looked up from germline, CDR1 is SGHTA and CDR2 is FQGNSA. CDR3 nucleotides: TGTGCCAGCAGCTTAGCGCGAAGGGACAGGTATAGCGGTGGCTACACCTTC. Translating gives CASSLARRDRYSGGYTF.

The chain links TRBV15 to TRBJ2-5; D ambiguous. The CDR3 has 14 residues. V was shortened by 1 base and J by 3 bases, with 9 bases between the two germline ends. In germline, CDR1 is LNHNV, CDR2 YYDKDF (reference sequence). The chain's CDR3 is CATSRGSRKETQYF. The CDR3 nucleotides read TGTGCCACCAGCAGAGGTTCGAGAAAAGAGACCCAGTACTTC.

The CDR3 DNA follows: TGTGCCAGCAGCTTAGGCACTGGGCACTATGGCTACACCTTC. Translated, it gives CASSLGTGHYGYTF. The V gene is TRBV7-2, the J gene TRBJ1-2; D gene uncertain. V lost 1 base to trimming and J lost 3 bases, with 9 bases between them. CDR3 size: 14 residues. From germline, CDR1 is SGHTA and CDR2 FQGNSA.

The chain links TRBV5-6 to TRBJ1-5; TRBD1 aligns across 9 bases. The ends lost 0 bases at V and 2 bases at J; junction bases unmatched: 0. CDR3 length: 15 amino acids. Germline V CDR1 and CDR2: SGHDT, YYEEEE. Here the CDR3 DNA reads TGTGCCAGCAGCTTGGGGACAGGGGGCAATCAGCCCCAGCATTTT. Residues: CASSLGTGGNQPQHF.

This chain links TRBV2 with TRBJ2-7; 12 bases align to TRBD2. Germline values: CDR1 SNHLY, CDR2 FYNNEI. The CDR3 is made up of 15 amino acids. V gave up 7 bases and J gave up 1 base; unmatched junction bases: 5. As DNA, the CDR3 is TGTGCCAGCACCGGACTAGCGGGGATGTCCTACGAGCAGTACTTC. Its protein product is CASTGLAGMSYEQYF.

The V and J genes are TRBV7-2 and TRBJ1-3, with D hard to call. This CDR3 has 12 residues. CDR1 is SGHTA, CDR2 FQGNSA, per germline. The ends were cut back, 3 bases at V and 9 bases at J, with 9 bases in the middle. The CDR3 DNA sequence: TGTGCCAGCAGCTTGAGCCAGGCCACCATATATTTT. Its protein product is CASSLSQATIYF.

Note on this clone: The junction and the germline gene differ at one end; a read error may be behind it. The chain joins TRBV7-7 to TRBJ2-1, with D maybe TRBD2 (7 bases). The V gene's germline CDR1 is SSHAT and CDR2 FNYEAQ (reference sequence). The CDR3 spans 18 residues. This chain's CDR3 is CASSLEGGGLVNYNEQFF. The CDR3 DNA follows: TGTGCTAGCAGCTTAGAGGGAGGGGGTCTGGTAAACTACAATGAGCAGTTCTTC.

This chain connects TRBV7-7 to TRBJ1-3; D may be TRBD1 (6 bases). Trimming pared 1 base from V and 0 bases from J, leaving 10 bases between. The CDR3 contains 16 residues. Germline V gene data show CDR1 as SSHAT and CDR2 as FNYEAQ (reference sequence). CDR3 amino acids: CASSLGGPDSGNTIYF. For the CDR3, the DNA is TGTGCCAGCAGCTTAGGGGGGCCCGACTCTGGAAACACCATATATTTT. Using reference TRBV7-7 and TRBJ1-3 for the parts outside the CDR3, the full variable domain is GAGVSQSPRYKVTKRGQDVTLRCDPISSHATLYWYQQALGQGPEFLTYFNYEAQPDKSGLPSDRFSAERPEGSISTLTIQRTEQRDSAMYRCASSLGGPDSGNTIYFGEGSWLTVV.

The rearrangement uses TRBV13 and TRBJ1-6; 7 bases agree with TRBD1. The V gene end was trimmed by 4 bases and the J gene end by 7 bases; junction bases not matched to a gene: 4. The CDR3 totals 14 residues. Germline V lookup: CDR1 PRHDT, CDR2 FYEKMQ (reference sequence). The CDR3 sequence: CASSSRDRNSPLHF. CDR3 in DNA: TGTGCCAGCAGCTCCCGGGACAGAAATTCACCCCTCCACTTT.

This chain joins TRBV10-3 and TRBJ2-1; weak D call: TRBD2 (6 bases). This CDR3 has 14 amino acids. Germline values: CDR1 ENHRY, CDR2 SYGVKD. V shed 6 bases and J shed 0 bases, with 9 bases lying between them. This chain's CDR3 is CAIRGGASYNEQFF. CDR3 DNA sequence: TGTGCCATCAGGGGCGGGGCCTCCTACAATGAGCAGTTCTTC.

This clone was picked up one time. V is TRBV24-1 and J is TRBJ2-7; a weak D match, TRBD1 (6 bases). The ends were cut back, 2 bases at V and 3 bases at J, with 13 bases in the middle. CDR1 is KGHDR, CDR2 SFDVKD, per germline. The CDR3 has 15 amino acids. The CDR3 nucleotides read TGTGCCACCAGTGATTCCGGGACACAAAACTACGAGCAGTACTTC. Amino acid sequence: CATSDSGTQNYEQYF.

In this sample, this clone turned up a few times. The V call is TRBV3-1 (or the pseudogene TRBV3-2), the J call TRBJ1-2; the match to TRBD1 covers 9 bases. The CDR3 has 19 amino acids. The germline gives CDR1 LGHDT, CDR2 YNNKEL (reference sequence). V lost 2 bases to trimming and J lost 0 bases; unmatched junction nucleotides: 13. The CDR3 DNA is TGTGCCAGCAGCCAACCAACCCGGGACAGGGCCCGGACTAACTATGGCTACACCTTC. This gives the protein CASSQPTRDRARTNYGYTF.

The chain couples TRBV19 to TRBJ2-3; the match to TRBD1 covers 7 bases. Germline V gene lookup returns CDR1 LNHDA and CDR2 SQIVND (reference sequence). Trimming at V came to 6 bases and at J to 9 bases, leaving 6 bases not matched to a gene. This CDR3 spans 12 amino acids. The CDR3 bases are TGTGCCAGTAGCGACAGGGCGAGGACGCAGTATTTT. Amino acid sequence: CASSDRARTQYF.

The CDR3 region is CASSPGLAGAQYEQFF. Written as DNA, the CDR3 is TGTGCCAGCAGCCCCGGACTAGCGGGGGCCCAATATGAGCAGTTCTTC. This chain joins TRBV7-8 and TRBJ2-1; TRBD2 matches at 13 bases. This CDR3 is built from 16 residues. V lost 5 bases to trimming and J lost 8 bases; unmatched junction nucleotides: 9. Germline loops: CDR1 SGHVS, CDR2 FQNEAQ.

The chain recombines TRBV5-4 with TRBJ2-2; 7 nucleotides align to TRBD2. The germline gives CDR1 SGHNT, CDR2 YYREEE (reference sequence). This CDR3 comprises 15 residues. The V gene end was trimmed by 4 bases and the J gene end by 3 bases; junction bases not matched to a gene: 6. CDR3 amino acids: CASSPGRADTGELFF. For the CDR3, the DNA is TGTGCCAGCAGCCCGGGGAGGGCGGACACCGGGGAGCTGTTTTTT.

The rearrangement links TRBV4-2 to TRBJ1-4; TRBD1 matches at 8 bases. The CDR3 length is 14 residues. The germline V gene has CDR1 LGHNA and CDR2 YNFKEQ. Trimming at V came to 5 bases and at J to 8 bases, leaving 7 bases not matched to a gene. In DNA form, the CDR3 reads TGTGCCAGCAGCGATGGACAGGGCGCCGAAAAACTGTTTTTT. Protein product: CASSDGQGAEKLFF.

The V gene is TRBV18, the J gene TRBJ2-3, with D possibly matching TRBD2 (5 bases). The germline gives CDR1 KGHSH, CDR2 LQKENI. The CDR3 contains 17 residues. V was pared by 2 bases and J by 1 base, with 16 bases between. Here the CDR3 reads CASSPVLRGLRTDTQYF. The CDR3, as DNA: TGTGCCAGCTCACCAGTACTCCGAGGGCTACGCACAGATACGCAGTATTTT. Based on the CDR3 plus reference TRBV18 and TRBJ2-3, the full variable domain is NAGVMQNPRHLVRRRGQEARLRCSPMKGHSHVYWYRQLPEEGLKFMVYLQKENIIDESGMPKERFSAEFPKEGPSILRIQQVVRGDSAAYFCASSPVLRGLRTDTQYFGPGTRLTVL.

CDR3 sequence reads: CASSKVLAGNTIYF. CDR3 sequence (DNA): TGTGCCAGCAGTAAAGTTTTAGCTGGAAACACCATATATTTT. The rearrangement links TRBV14 to TRBJ1-3, with D hard to call. V lost 6 bases to trimming and J lost 2 bases, with 11 bases between them. Germline CDR1 reads SGHDN; CDR2 reads FVKESK. The CDR3 has 14 amino acids. The full variable domain, rest sourced from reference TRBV14 and TRBJ1-3, is EAGVTQFPSHSVIEKGQTVTLRCDPISGHDNLYWYRRVMGKEIKFLLHFVKESKQDESGMPNNRFLAERTGGTYSTLKVQPAELEDSGVYFCASSKVLAGNTIYFGEGSWLTVV.

In DNA, the CDR3 is TGTGCCTGGAGTGTACCAGGACTAGGGGGCACAGATACGCAGTATTTT. It is translated as CAWSVPGLGGTDTQYF. The chain is built from TRBV30 and TRBJ2-3; 7 nucleotides match TRBD2. CDR3 length: 16 residues. V lost 0 bases to trimming and J lost 1 base; unmatched junction nucleotides: 7. The germline CDR1 and CDR2 sequences are GTSNPN and SVGIG (reference sequence).

The chain has TRBV29-1 and TRBJ2-7; 7 positions match TRBD1. The length of the CDR3 is 14 residues. Germline V gives CDR1 SQVTM, CDR2 ANQGSEA. V dropped 4 bases and J dropped 6; count of bases not matched to a gene: 12. This CDR3 is CSVGGARTGPEQYF. CDR3 in DNA: TGCAGCGTTGGAGGGGCTAGGACAGGCCCCGAGCAGTACTTC.

V gene TRBV19 combines with J gene TRBJ1-1; possible D gene TRBD1, 6 bases. The CDR3 contains 14 residues. In germline, CDR1 is LNHDA, CDR2 SQIVND (reference sequence). Trimming pared 6 bases from V and 0 bases from J, leaving 11 bases between. The CDR3 here is CASSAQGLNTEAFF. The CDR3, as DNA: TGTGCCAGTAGCGCACAGGGCCTGAACACTGAAGCTTTCTTT.